A selection of T cell receptor beta chains follows, all from one sample in a study of T cells in Graves' hyperthyroidism and ophthalmopathy. Via MiXCR, TCRdb re-called the multiplex PCR reads, giving one row per CDR3 protein. The sample lists over 250,000 distinct CDR3 sequences; 20% to 25% were seen once. The specimen was blood. The origin of the receptors is a man aged 25-45 years with Graves' ophthalmopathy. The CDR3 runs from the conserved cysteine through the conserved F or W. The D gene is left open where the match is weak. Size tells how often a clone was seen (once, few, many) or the class of an expanded clone, and some rows leave it out.

.,TRBJ2-2,many,TRBV7-8,CASTGTGELFF,TGTGCCAGCACTGGCACCGGGGAGCTGTTTTTT
TRBD2,TRBJ2-7,.,TRBV5-1,CASSLVLAGGDEQYF,TGCGCCAGCAGCTTGGTACTAGCGGGAGGAGACGAGCAGTACTTC
.,TRBJ2-2,few,TRBV6-1,CASRLQGGGELFF,TGTGCCAGCAGACTACAGGGAGGCGGGGAGCTGTTTTTT
TRBD1,TRBJ2-6,.,TRBV5-1,CASSLEGARGANVLTF,TGCGCCAGCAGCTTGGAGGGGGCAAGGGGGGCCAACGTCCTGACTTTC
TRBD1,TRBJ2-1,.,TRBV3-1,CASSQERTGGDEQFF,TGTGCCAGCAGCCAAGAGCGGACAGGGGGCGACGAGCAGTTCTTC
.,TRBJ2-1,few,TRBV30,CAWSEVDEQFF,TGTGCCTGGAGTGAGGTAGACGAGCAGTTCTTC
TRBD1,TRBJ2-7,many,TRBV2,CASRGQGYLEQYF,TGTGCCTCCCGAGGACAGGGTTATCTCGAGCAGTACTTC
.,TRBJ1-5,.,TRBV2,CASTAAQGIQPQHF,TGTGCCAGCACCGCAGCACAGGGAATTCAGCCCCAGCATTTT
.,TRBJ2-4,.,TRBV2,CASSLSRAKNIQYF,TGTGCCAGCAGTTTAAGCCGCGCCAAAAACATTCAGTACTTC
.,TRBJ2-5,few,TRBV7-6,CASSLERTEYQETQYF,TGTGCCAGCAGCTTAGAGCGGACAGAGTACCAAGAGACCCAGTACTTC
TRBD2,TRBJ2-7,many,TRBV3-1,CASSLGTSGGRQYF,TGTGCCAGCAGCCTTGGGACTAGCGGAGGTAGGCAGTACTTC
TRBD1,TRBJ2-1,few,TRBV18,CASSPPGQGFYNEQFF,TGTGCCAGCTCACCACCGGGACAGGGTTTTTACAATGAGCAGTTCTTC
TRBD1,TRBJ1-2,.,TRBV15,CATSRAGTGGMFYGYTF,TGTGCCACCAGCAGAGCGGGGACAGGGGGGATGTTCTATGGCTACACCTTC
.,TRBJ1-1,few,TRBV7-2,CASSLVAGGMNTEAFF,TGTGCCAGCAGCTTAGTTGCGGGGGGGATGAACACTGAAGCTTTCTTT
TRBD2,TRBJ2-5,.,TRBV7-9,CASSLREAQETQYF,TGTGCCAGCAGCTTGCGGGAGGCCCAAGAGACCCAGTACTTC
.,TRBJ1-5,many,TRBV7-8,CASSLSGFSQPQHF,TGTGCCAGCAGCTTATCCGGGTTCTCTCAGCCCCAGCATTTT
TRBD1,TRBJ1-2,many,TRBV27,CASSSNRGRTYGYTF,TGTGCCAGCAGTTCAAACAGGGGGCGAACGTATGGCTACACCTTC
.,TRBJ2-5,many,TRBV20-1,CSAERTPAGTQYF,TGCAGTGCAGAGCGGACCCCTGCCGGGACCCAGTACTTC
TRBD2,TRBJ2-1,.,TRBV5-1,CASSLTSDSYNEQFF,TGCGCCAGTTCCCTGACTAGCGATTCCTACAATGAGCAGTTCTTC
TRBD1,TRBJ1-5,few,TRBV10-3,CAISEWGQGEGQPQHF,TGTGCCATCAGTGAGTGGGGACAGGGGGAGGGACAGCCCCAGCATTTT
.,TRBJ1-2,.,TRBV29-1,CSVARGNKLLNYGYTF,TGCAGCGTTGCTAGGGGGAACAAACTACTTAACTATGGCTACACCTTC
TRBD1,TRBJ2-5,once,TRBV28,CASTYSGQGDQETQYF,TGTGCCAGCACTTACTCTGGACAGGGCGACCAAGAGACCCAGTACTTC
.,TRBJ2-3,.,TRBV5-1,CASSLTSATSTDTQYF,TGCGCCAGCAGCTTGACGAGCGCCACTAGCACAGATACGCAGTATTTT
.,TRBJ2-3,.,TRBV6-1,CASLGGGVTDTQYF,TGTGCCAGCTTGGGGGGGGGCGTGACAGATACGCAGTATTTT
.,TRBJ2-1,many,TRBV7-9,CASSLSRGNYNEQFF,TGTGCCAGCAGCTTATCGAGAGGAAACTACAATGAGCAGTTCTTC
.,TRBJ2-5,many,TRBV30,CAWSSWTGQYF,TGTGCCTGGAGTAGCTGGACGGGACAGTACTTC
.,TRBJ2-6,few,TRBV6-2/TRBV6-3,CASTMEASGANVLTF,TGTGCCAGCACCATGGAGGCCTCTGGGGCCAACGTCCTGACTTTC
.,TRBJ2-2,many,TRBV12-3/TRBV12-4,CASSPLWNTGELFF,TGTGCCAGCAGTCCCCTGTGGAACACCGGGGAGCTGTTTTTT
.,TRBJ1-2,few,TRBV28,CASSPFTGYGYTF,TGTGCCAGCAGTCCCTTCACCGGTTATGGCTACACCTTC
.,TRBJ2-7,few,TRBV5-1,CASSLDDEQYF,TGCGCCAGCAGCTTAGATGACGAGCAGTACTTC
.,TRBJ2-1,few,TRBV28,CASRSPQGRNEQFF,TGTGCCAGCAGGTCTCCTCAGGGGAGGAATGAGCAGTTCTTC
TRBD1,TRBJ2-3,.,TRBV5-8,CASSLRGQVVTDTQYF,TGTGCCAGCAGCTTAAGGGGGCAAGTTGTTACAGATACGCAGTATTTT
.,TRBJ2-7,few,TRBV3-1,CASSQDISSYEQYF,TGTGCCAGCAGCCAAGATATAAGCTCCTACGAGCAGTACTTC
TRBD1,TRBJ2-2,.,TRBV16,CASSHQTGASGELFF,TGTGCCAGCAGCCATCAAACAGGGGCGAGCGGGGAGCTGTTTTTT
.,TRBJ2-2,.,TRBV11-2,CASSLGGRIQNTGELFF,TGTGCCAGCAGCTTAGGGGGGCGAATCCAGAACACCGGGGAGCTGTTTTTT
.,TRBJ1-1,few,TRBV6-1,CASILGLNTEAFF,.